This T cell receptor (beta chain) comes out of a study of OX40 agonist ivuxolimab in advanced cancers. TCRdb's copy holds only in-frame clones and misses some; the assay was immunoSEQ multiplex PCR. The table lists tens of thousands of clones, 84% of them singletons. The V gene's germline CDR1 is SGHKS and CDR2 YYEKEE (reference sequence). The CDR3 has 15 amino acids. V was clipped by 3 bases and J by 3 bases; unmatched bases: 8. V usage is TRBV5-5 and J usage is TRBJ1-1; TRBD1 aligns across 7 bases. The receptor was derived from an adult with an advanced solid tumor such as melanoma, head and neck, liver or kidney cancer. Here the sequenced sample was CD4+ or CD8+ T cells sorted from blood, taken in a trial of the OX40 agonist ivuxolimab. The CDR3 DNA follows: TGTGCCAGCAGCTGGGCAGGGGGAGGCTACACTGAAGCTTTCTTT. Its translation: CASSWAGGGYTEAFF.